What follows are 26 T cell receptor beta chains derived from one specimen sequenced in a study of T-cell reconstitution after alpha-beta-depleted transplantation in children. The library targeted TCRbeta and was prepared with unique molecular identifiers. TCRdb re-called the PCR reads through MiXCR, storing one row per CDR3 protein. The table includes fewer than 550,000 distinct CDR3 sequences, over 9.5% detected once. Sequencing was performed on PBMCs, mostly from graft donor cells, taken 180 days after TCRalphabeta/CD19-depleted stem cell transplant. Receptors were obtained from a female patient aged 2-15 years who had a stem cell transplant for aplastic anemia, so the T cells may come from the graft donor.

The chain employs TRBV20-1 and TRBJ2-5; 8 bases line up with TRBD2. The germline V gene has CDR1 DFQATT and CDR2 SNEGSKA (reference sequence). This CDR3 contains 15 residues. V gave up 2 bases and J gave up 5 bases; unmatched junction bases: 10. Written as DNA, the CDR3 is TGCAGTGCTAGATTGCCGGGACTAGGATGGGAGACCCAGTACTTC. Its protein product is CSARLPGLGWETQYF.

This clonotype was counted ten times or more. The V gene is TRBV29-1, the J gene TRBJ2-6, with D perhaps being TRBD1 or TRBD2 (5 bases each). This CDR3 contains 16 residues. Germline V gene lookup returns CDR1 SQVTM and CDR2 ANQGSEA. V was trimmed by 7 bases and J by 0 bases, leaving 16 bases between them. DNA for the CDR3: TGCAGCGCCTGGGGACGCCGGAACTCTGGGGCCAACGTCCTGACTTTC. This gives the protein CSAWGRRNSGANVLTF.

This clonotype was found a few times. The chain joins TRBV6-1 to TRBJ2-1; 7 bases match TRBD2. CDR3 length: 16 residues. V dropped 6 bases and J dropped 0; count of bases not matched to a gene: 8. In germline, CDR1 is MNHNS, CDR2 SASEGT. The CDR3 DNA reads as TGTGCCAGCAGCGACGTGGCTAGCGGCTCCTACAATGAGCAGTTCTTC. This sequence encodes CASSDVASGSYNEQFF.

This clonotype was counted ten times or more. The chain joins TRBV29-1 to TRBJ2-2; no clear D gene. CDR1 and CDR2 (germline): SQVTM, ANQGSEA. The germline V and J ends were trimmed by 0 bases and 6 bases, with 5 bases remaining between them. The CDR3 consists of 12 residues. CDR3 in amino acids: CSVEDRSGELFF. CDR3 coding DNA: TGCAGCGTTGAAGACCGGTCCGGGGAGCTGTTTTTT.

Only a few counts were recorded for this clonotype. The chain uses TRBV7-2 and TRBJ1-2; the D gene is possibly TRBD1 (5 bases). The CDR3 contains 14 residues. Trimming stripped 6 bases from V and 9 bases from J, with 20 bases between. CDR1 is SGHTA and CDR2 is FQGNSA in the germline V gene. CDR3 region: CASSFGGGMKSYTF. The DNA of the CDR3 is TGTGCCAGCAGTTTCGGGGGGGGTATGAAAAGCTACACCTTC.

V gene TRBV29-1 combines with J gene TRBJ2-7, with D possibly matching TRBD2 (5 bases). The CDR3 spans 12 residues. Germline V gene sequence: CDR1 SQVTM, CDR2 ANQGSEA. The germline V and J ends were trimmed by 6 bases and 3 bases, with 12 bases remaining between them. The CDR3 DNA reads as TGCAGCGTACCTACAGAGGGCTACGAGCAGTACTTC. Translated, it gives CSVPTEGYEQYF.

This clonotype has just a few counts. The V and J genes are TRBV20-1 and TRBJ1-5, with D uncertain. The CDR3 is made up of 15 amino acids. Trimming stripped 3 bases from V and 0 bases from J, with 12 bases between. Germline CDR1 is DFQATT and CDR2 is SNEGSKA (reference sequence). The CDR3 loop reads CSASAQENSNQPQHF. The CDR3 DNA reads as TGCAGTGCTAGTGCCCAGGAGAATAGCAATCAGCCCCAGCATTTT.

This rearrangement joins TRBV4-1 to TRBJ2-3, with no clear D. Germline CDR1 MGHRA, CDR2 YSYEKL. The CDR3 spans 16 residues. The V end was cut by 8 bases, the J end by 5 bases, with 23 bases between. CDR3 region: CASGWAVKGSGDTQYF. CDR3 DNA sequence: TGCGCCAGCGGTTGGGCAGTCAAAGGATCAGGAGATACGCAGTATTTT.

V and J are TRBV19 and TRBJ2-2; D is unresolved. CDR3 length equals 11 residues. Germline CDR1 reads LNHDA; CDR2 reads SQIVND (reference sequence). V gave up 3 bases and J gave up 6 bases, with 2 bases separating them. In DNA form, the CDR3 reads TGTGCCAGTAGTATTCCCGGGGAGCTGTTTTTT. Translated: CASSIPGELFF.

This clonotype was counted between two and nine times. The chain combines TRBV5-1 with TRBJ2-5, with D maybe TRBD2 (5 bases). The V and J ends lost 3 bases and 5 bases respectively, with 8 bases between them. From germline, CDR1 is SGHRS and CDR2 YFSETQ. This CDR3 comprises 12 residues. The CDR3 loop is CASSWRRETQYF. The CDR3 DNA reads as TGCGCCAGCAGCTGGCGGAGGGAGACCCAGTACTTC.

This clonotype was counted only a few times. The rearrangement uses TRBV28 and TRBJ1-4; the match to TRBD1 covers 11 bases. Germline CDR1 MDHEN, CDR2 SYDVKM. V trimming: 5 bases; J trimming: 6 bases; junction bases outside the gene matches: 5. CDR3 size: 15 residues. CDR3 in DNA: TGTGCCAGCAGTGGACAGGGGGCTGGTGATGAAAAACTGTTTTTT. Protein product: CASSGQGAGDEKLFF.

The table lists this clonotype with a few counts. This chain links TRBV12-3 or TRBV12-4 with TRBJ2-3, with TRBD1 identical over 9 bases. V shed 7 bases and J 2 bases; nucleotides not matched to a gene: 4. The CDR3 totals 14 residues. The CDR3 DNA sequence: TGTGCCAGCATAAACAGGGGGCCCACAGATACGCAGTATTTT. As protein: CASINRGPTDTQYF.

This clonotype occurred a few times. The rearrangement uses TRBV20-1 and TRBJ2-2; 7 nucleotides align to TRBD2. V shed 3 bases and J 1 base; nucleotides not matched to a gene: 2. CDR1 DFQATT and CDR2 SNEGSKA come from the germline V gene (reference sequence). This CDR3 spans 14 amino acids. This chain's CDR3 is CSASRGGNTGELFF. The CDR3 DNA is TGCAGTGCTAGTCGCGGGGGGAACACCGGGGAGCTGTTTTTT.

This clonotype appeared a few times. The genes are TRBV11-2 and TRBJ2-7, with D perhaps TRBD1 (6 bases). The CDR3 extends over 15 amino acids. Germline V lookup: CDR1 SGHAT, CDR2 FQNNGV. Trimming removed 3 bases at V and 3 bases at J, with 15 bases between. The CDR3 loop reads CASSFWGHLYYEQYV. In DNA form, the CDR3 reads TGTGCCAGCAGCTTCTGGGGACACCTTTACTACGAGCAGTACGTC.

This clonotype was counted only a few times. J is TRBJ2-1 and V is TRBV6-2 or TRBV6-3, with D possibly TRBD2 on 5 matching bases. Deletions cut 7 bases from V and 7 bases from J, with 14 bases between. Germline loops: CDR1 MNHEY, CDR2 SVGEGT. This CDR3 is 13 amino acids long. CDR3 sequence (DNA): TGTGCCAGCACCGCGGGCCCTGTGAATGAGCAGTTCTTC. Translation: CASTAGPVNEQFF.

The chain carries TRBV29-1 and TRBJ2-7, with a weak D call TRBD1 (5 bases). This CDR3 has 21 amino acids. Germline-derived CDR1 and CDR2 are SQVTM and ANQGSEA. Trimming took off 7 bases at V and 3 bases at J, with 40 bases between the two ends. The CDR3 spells CSAVLTGRSGPSTKRLYEQYF. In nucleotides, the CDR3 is TGCAGCGCTGTCCTCACAGGTCGGTCCGGTCCATCCACGAAGAGGCTCTACGAGCAGTACTTC.

The CDR3 reads CASLAGGVTDTQYF. Written as DNA, the CDR3 is TGCGCCAGCTTAGCGGGAGGGGTCACAGATACGCAGTATTTT. The J gene is TRBJ2-3, the V gene TRBV5-1; 11 positions agree with TRBD2. V lost 7 bases to trimming and J lost 2 bases; unmatched junction nucleotides: 3. CDR3 length equals 14 residues. Germline V gene lookup returns CDR1 SGHRS and CDR2 YFSETQ. The variable domain in full, with the rest retrieved from reference TRBV5-1 and TRBJ2-3, is KAGVTQTPRYLIKTRGQQVTLSCSPISGHRSVSWYQQTPGQGLQFLFEYFSETQRNKGNFPGRFSGRQFSNSRSEMNVSTLELGDSALYLCASLAGGVTDTQYFGPGTRLTVL.

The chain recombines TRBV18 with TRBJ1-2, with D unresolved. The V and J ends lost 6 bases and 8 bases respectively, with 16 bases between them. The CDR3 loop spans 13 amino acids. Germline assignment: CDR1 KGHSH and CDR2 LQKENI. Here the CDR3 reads CASSLRGPEGYTF. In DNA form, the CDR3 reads TGTGCCAGCTCCCTCCGCGGCCCTGAAGGCTACACCTTC.

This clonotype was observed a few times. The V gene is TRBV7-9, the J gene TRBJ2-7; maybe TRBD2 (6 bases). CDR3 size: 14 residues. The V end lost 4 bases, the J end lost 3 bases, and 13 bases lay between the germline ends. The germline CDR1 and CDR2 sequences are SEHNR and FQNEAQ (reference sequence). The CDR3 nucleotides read TGTGCCAGCAGCTCCGGGACTCACCACTACGAGCAGTACGTC. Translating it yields CASSSGTHHYEQYV.

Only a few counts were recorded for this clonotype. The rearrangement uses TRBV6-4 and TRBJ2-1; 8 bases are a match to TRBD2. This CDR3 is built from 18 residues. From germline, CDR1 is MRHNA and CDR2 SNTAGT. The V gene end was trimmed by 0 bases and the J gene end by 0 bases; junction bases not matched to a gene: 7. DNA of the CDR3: TGTGCCAGCAGTGACTCTGGGGCGGGAGGTCACTCCTACAATGAGCAGTTCTTC. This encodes CASSDSGAGGHSYNEQFF.

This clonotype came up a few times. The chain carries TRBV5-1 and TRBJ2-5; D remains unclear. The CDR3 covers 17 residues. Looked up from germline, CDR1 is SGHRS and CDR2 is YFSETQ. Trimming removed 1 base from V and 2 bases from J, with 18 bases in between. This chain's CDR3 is CASSLRMRRIVQETQYF. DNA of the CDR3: TGCGCCAGCAGCTTGAGGATGCGAAGAATAGTGCAAGAGACCCAGTACTTC.

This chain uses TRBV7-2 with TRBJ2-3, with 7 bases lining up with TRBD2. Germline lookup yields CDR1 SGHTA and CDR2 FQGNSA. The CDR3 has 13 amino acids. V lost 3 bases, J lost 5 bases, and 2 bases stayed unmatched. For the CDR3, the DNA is TGTGCCAGCAGCTTTGGACTAGTAGATACGCAGTATTTT. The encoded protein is CASSFGLVDTQYF.

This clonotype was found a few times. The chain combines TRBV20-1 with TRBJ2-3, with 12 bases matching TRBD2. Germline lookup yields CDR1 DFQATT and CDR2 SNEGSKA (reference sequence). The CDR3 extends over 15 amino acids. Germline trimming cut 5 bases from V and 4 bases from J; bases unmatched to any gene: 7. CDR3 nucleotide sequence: TGCAGTGCTGTAACTAGCGGGAGGACCGCAGATACGCAGTATTTT. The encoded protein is CSAVTSGRTADTQYF.

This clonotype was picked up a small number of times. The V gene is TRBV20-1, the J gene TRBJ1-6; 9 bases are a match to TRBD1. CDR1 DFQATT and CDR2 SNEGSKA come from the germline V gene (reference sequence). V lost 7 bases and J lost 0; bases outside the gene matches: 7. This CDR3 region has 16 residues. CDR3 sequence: CSGETGGGSYNSPLHF. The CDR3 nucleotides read TGCAGTGGAGAGACAGGGGGTGGCTCCTATAATTCACCCCTCCACTTT.

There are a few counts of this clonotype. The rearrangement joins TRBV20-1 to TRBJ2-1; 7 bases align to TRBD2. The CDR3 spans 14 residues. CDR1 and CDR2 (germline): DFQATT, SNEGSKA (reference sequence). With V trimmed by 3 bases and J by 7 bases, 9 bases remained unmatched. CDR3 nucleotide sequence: TGCAGTGCTAGGCGCGGGAGCATTGAGAATGAGCAGTTCTTC. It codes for CSARRGSIENEQFF.

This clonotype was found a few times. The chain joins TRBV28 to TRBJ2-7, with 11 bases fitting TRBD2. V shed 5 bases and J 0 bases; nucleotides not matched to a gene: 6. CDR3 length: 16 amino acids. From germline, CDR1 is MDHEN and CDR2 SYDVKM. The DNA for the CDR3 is TGTGCCAGCAGTCGCACGGGACTAGCGGTCTCCTACGAGCAGTACTTC. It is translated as CASSRTGLAVSYEQYF.